These 11 T cell receptor beta chains share one sample of origin, sequenced in a study of PD-1 blockade in classical Hodgkin lymphoma. All trial patients relapsed after autologous stem cell transplantation. Using immunoSEQ multiplex PCR, the repertoire was profiled, and TCRdb retains in-frame clones only, with some absent. The sample yields 12,000 or so clones, roughly nine tenths seen once. This specimen consisted of peripheral blood mononuclear cells (PBMCs), obtained at baseline. Receptors originate from a human donor with classical Hodgkin lymphoma.

The sample holds one count of this clone. The chain couples TRBV11-2 to TRBJ2-1; D remains unclear. Germline assignment: CDR1 SGHAT and CDR2 FQNNGV. This CDR3 has 13 residues. V was shortened by 0 bases and J by 4 bases, with 4 bases between the two germline ends. The CDR3 nucleotides read TGTGCCAGCAGCTTAGAAAGGTACAATGAGCAGTTCTTC. This gives the protein CASSLERYNEQFF.

The V gene is TRBV7-9, the J gene TRBJ2-3; D might be TRBD1 or TRBD2, each matching 5 bases. This CDR3 is 16 amino acids long. Germline V gene data show CDR1 as SEHNR and CDR2 as FQNEAQ (reference sequence). With 3 bases removed from V and 4 bases from J, the gap between germline ends came to 17 bases. CDR3 DNA sequence: TGTGCCAGCAGCTTGGGACGGCAGCGAGGCGCAGATACGCAGTATTTT. Translating it yields CASSLGRQRGADTQYF. The full variable domain, with the rest looked up from reference TRBV7-9 and TRBJ2-3, is DTGVSQNPRHKITKRGQNVTFRCDPISEHNRLYWYRQTLGQGPEFLTYFQNEAQLEKSRLLSDRFSAERPKGSFSTLEIQRTEQGDSAMYLCASSLGRQRGADTQYFGPGTRLTVL.

CDR3 sequence: CASSLRSASGSGYTF. The DNA for the CDR3 is TGTGCCAGCAGCTTAAGGTCGGCCTCAGGGAGTGGCTACACCTTC. The chain joins TRBV7-6 to TRBJ1-2; perhaps TRBD1 as D (5 bases). CDR1 and CDR2 (germline): SGHVS, FNYEAQ. V lost 2 bases to trimming and J lost 7 bases, with 17 bases between them. The CDR3 length is 15 residues.

The chain links TRBV6-1 to TRBJ1-2, with TRBD1 matching over 10 bases. The CDR3 has 15 amino acids. V was pared by 11 bases and J by 4 bases, with 13 bases of the junction left unmatched. The germline CDR1 and CDR2 sequences are MNHNS and SASEGT. The CDR3 reads CAGRDGTGDFYGYTF. The CDR3 coding sequence is TGTGCCGGTAGGGATGGGACAGGGGATTTCTATGGCTACACCTTC.

The chain has TRBV5-4 and TRBJ2-7, with TRBD1 identical over 7 bases. CDR3 length: 14 residues. With V trimmed by 0 bases and J by 4 bases, 4 bases remained unmatched. The germline CDR1 and CDR2 sequences are SGHNT and YYREEE (reference sequence). In DNA, the CDR3 is TGTGCCAGCAGCTTGGAAAGGGGGCGTTACGAGCAGTACTTC. It translates to CASSLERGRYEQYF.

The chain links TRBV6-6 to TRBJ2-1; possibly TRBD2 for D (6 bases). V was shortened by 5 bases and J by 0 bases, with 11 bases between the two germline ends. This CDR3 is 15 amino acids long. Per the germline V gene, CDR1 is MNHNY and CDR2 is SVGAGI (reference sequence). As DNA, the CDR3 is TGTGCCAGCAGTCGGACTACCGACTCCTACAATGAGCAGTTCTTC. Residues: CASSRTTDSYNEQFF.

This chain links TRBV30 with TRBJ2-2; 9 bases match TRBD2. The CDR3 length is 16 residues. Germline assignment: CDR1 GTSNPN and CDR2 SVGIG (reference sequence). V shed 0 bases and J 7 bases; nucleotides not matched to a gene: 9. The CDR3 reads CAWSVLGGRVGGELFF. CDR3 DNA: TGTGCCTGGAGTGTACTTGGCGGGAGGGTCGGCGGGGAGCTGTTTTTT.

This chain links TRBV10-3 with TRBJ2-2; possibly TRBD1 or TRBD2 for D (5 bases each). This CDR3 has 16 amino acids. Trimming took 2 bases from V and 4 from J, leaving 14 bases between them. Germline CDR1 reads ENHRY; CDR2 reads SYGVKD. The CDR3 reads CAISEQAAGLTGELFF. The CDR3, as DNA: TGTGCCATCAGTGAGCAAGCGGCAGGGCTCACCGGGGAGCTGTTTTTT.

This chain uses TRBV7-9 with TRBJ2-7; D may be TRBD2 (6 bases). V was trimmed by 4 bases and J by 6 bases, leaving 19 bases between them. CDR1 is SEHNR, CDR2 FQNEAQ, per germline (reference sequence). The CDR3 length is 15 residues. This CDR3 reads CASSSIRGGKAEQYF. The CDR3 nucleotides read TGTGCCAGCAGCTCAATCCGTGGAGGGAAAGCCGAGCAGTACTTC.

The V call is TRBV6-6, the J call TRBJ1-4, with TRBD1 matching over 7 bases. Trimming cost V 2 bases and J 7 bases; bases outside gene matches: 4. CDR3 length: 14 residues. The germline V gene encodes CDR1 MNHNY and CDR2 SVGAGI (reference sequence). CDR3 region: CASSYLAGGEKLFF. The CDR3 nucleotides read TGTGCCAGCAGTTACCTGGCAGGGGGTGAAAAACTGTTTTTT.

The chain recombines TRBV10-3 with TRBJ2-7, with D unclear. This CDR3 spans 13 amino acids. Germline CDR1 and CDR2: ENHRY and SYGVKD. Trimming stripped 6 bases from V and 5 bases from J, with 14 bases between. The DNA of the CDR3 is TGTGCCATCAGCCCCCGAGAAGCCCACGAGCAGTACTTC. Protein sequence: CAISPREAHEQYF.